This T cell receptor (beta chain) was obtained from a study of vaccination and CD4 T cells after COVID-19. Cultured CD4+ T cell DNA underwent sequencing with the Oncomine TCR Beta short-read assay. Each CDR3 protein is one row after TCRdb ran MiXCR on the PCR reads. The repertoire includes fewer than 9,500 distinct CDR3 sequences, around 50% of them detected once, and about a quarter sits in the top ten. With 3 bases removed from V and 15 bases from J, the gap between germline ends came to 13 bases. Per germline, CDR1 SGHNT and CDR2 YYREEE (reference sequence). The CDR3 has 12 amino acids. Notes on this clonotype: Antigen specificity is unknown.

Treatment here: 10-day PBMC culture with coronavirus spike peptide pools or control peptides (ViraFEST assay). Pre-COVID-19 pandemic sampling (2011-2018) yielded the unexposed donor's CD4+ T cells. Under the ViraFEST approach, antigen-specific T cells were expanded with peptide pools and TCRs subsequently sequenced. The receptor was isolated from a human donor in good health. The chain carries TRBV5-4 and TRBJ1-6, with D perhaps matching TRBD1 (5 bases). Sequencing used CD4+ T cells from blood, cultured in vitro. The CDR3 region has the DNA TGTGCCAGCAGCTCGGACACGAGCGGCCTCCACTTT. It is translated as CASSSDTSGLHF.